This T cell receptor (beta chain) emerged from a study of OX40 agonist ivuxolimab in advanced cancers. Looking at the study overall: Ivuxolimab, which targeted the costimulatory receptor OX40 (CD134), was an agonistic, fully human IgG2 monoclonal antibody. The point of sequencing TCRbeta in the periphery was to test whether ivuxolimab changed TCR sequence diversity and drove clonal T-cell expansion. A male proportion of roughly 85% and a mean age of 60 years, ranging from 23 to 79, were recorded for the dose-escalation cohort. Prior anti-PD-1, anti-PD-L1 or anti-CTLA-4 therapy was permitted, and checkpoint inhibitors had been received by around 39% of dose-escalation patients. Intravenous ivuxolimab was administered to patients every 2 weeks at six dose levels: 0.01, 0.1, 0.3, 1.5, 3 and 10 mg/kg. Among the approximately 50 dose-escalation patients, around 19 had hepatocellular carcinoma, 15 melanoma, 9 renal cell carcinoma and 9 head and neck cancer. The paper reports the monotherapy dose-escalation portion (N of about 47 patients) of the phase I ivuxolimab trial. Three dose-escalation patients achieved partial responses, one with hepatocellular carcinoma and two with cutaneous melanoma. General study outcomes and caveats: In partial responders in the 0.1-3.0 mg/kg groups, normalized peripheral clonal expansion was found to be among the lowest, especially among CD8+ T cells. After ivuxolimab, CD8+ T cells had more expanded clones than CD4+ T cells on average. Low levels of normalized T-cell clonal expansion were also seen in some patients who did not respond. At doses of 0.1 to 3.0 mg/kg, clonal expansion of both CD4+ and CD8+ blood T cells was observed from baseline to week 6. The antigen specificity of the clonally expanded peripheral T cells was not determined.

Genomic DNA was isolated from the sorted cells so that the TCRbeta CDR3 region could be sequenced. TCRbeta CDR3 regions were sequenced using the immunoSEQ Assay. The table was pulled from immuneACCESS by TCRdb, which kept in-frame rearrangements only. Such tables lose some clones; where checked, under half of the loss comes from unresolved V genes, and the rest has no known cause. The sample table holds about 33,000 clones, of which about three quarters were seen once. The top ten clones comprise approximately 21% of the sample. Turning to this clone: What this receptor recognizes is not known. No much larger clone is present one base from it, and per-base qualities are unavailable.

CDR1 and CDR2 were assigned from the germline V gene (reference sequence) as LNHDA and SQIVND. V loses 7 bases, J loses 1 base, and the germline ends lie 10 bases apart. CDR3 length: 14 amino acids, cysteine to phenylalanine. Of the read, only the CDR3 DNA is kept; its 42 bases are in frame from base 1. The trial excluded patients who had a history of autoimmune disease or who were on systemic immunosuppression. Peripheral blood for TCR sequencing was drawn from every dose cohort at baseline, at cycle 4 day 1 and at cycle 7 day 1. Samples were obtained from an open-label, multicenter, first-in-human phase I dose-escalation trial of ivuxolimab. Adults with locally advanced or metastatic melanoma, renal cell, hepatocellular, or head and neck squamous cell carcinoma were enrolled in the trial. Before TCR sequencing, CD4+ T cells and CD8+ T cells from peripheral blood were sorted into separate populations.

The source is an adult with an advanced solid tumor such as melanoma, head and neck, liver or kidney cancer. This specimen consisted of CD4+ or CD8+ T cells sorted from blood, obtained in a trial of the OX40 agonist ivuxolimab. The chain joins TRBV19 to TRBJ2-2; D gene: possibly TRBD1, on 6 matching bases. The CDR3 is CASMGAGNTGELFF. The nucleotide sequence is given as TGTGCCAGTATGGGGGCGGGGAACACCGGGGAGCTGTTTTTT.